This T cell receptor (beta chain) was captured in a study of cytomegalovirus exposure and HLA in healthy donors. J gave up 9 bases and V 2 bases, and 4 bases lay outside the gene matches. This CDR3 region has 14 residues. From germline, CDR1 is SGDLS and CDR2 YYNGEE. Use of 60 Vbeta and 13 Jbeta primers characterized the PCR. Assay used: immunoSEQ multiplex PCR; TCRdb lists only in-frame clones, some missing. The sample yields some 170,000 clones, 75% to 85% seen once. This TCR was recovered from a woman between 18 and 30 years old in good health and CMV-seropositive. The rearrangement uses TRBV9 and TRBJ1-6, with 8 nucleotides matching TRBD1. The sequenced material came from PBMCs. The CDR3 reads CASSVRDRTSPLHF. The DNA for the CDR3 is TGTGCCAGCAGCGTCCGGGACAGGACTTCACCCCTCCACTTT.